The source of this T cell receptor (beta chain) is a study of blood T cell repertoires in COVID-19 (dated by TCRdb to the early 2020s). Describing the broader study: Samples covering the acute and convalescent phases of COVID-19 were provided by collaborators in the United States, Italy and Spain. The material from the prospective study consisted of cDNA or gDNA derived from T cells, B-cell-depleted T cells, or PBMCs. The dataset comprised deeply sampled blood TCRbeta repertoires from subjects exposed to, actively infected with, or recovered from COVID-19. The repertoires were released in a freely available public database intended as a resource for research on the immune response to SARS-CoV-2. The samples were drawn from the first 160 participants of the ongoing ImmuneRACE study and from over a thousand subjects provided by 6 global collaborators. A de-identified subject ID, COVID-19 status, age in years and sex were almost always included in the sample metadata. Where available, HLA class I and class II types were taken from metadata supplied by the sample provider and were not determined by assay-based typing.

What the research found in general, with its limitations: Clinical and demographic metadata were provided uncurated, with the amount varying by source and participant.

TCRbeta CDR3 regions were amplified from genomic DNA by means of the immunoSEQ Assay, a bias-controlled multiplex PCR. Concerning the study's data processing: The number of nucleated cells in each sample was estimated by amplification of reference gene primers within the assay. To quantify the absolute abundance of each unique TCRbeta CDR3 rearrangement, sequence reads were collapsed and filtered. For each sample, productive Simpson clonality was calculated by taking the square root of Simpson's diversity index across productive rearrangements. Here the immuneACCESS table is served through TCRdb, limited to in-frame sequences with V and J called. Missing clones are a known gap in these copies; in checked studies unresolved V genes cover under half, and the rest lacks a known reason. D and trimming come from the DNA, and the V and J calls and clone size come from that table. For this sample the table gives tens of thousands of clones, of which about four fifths were detected only once. The ten largest make up about 15% of the sample.

The collaborating institutions used their own protocols to collect whole blood in K2EDTA tubes. For TCRbeta analysis, collaborator samples were shipped as frozen whole blood, as isolated PBMCs, or as DNA extracted from either sample type. Turning to this clone: Its antigen is currently not known. No clone much larger than this one lies a single base away; base qualities are absent.

Per the germline V gene, LGHNA is the CDR1 and YSLEER is the CDR2. Trimming takes 0 bases from V and 5 bases from J, and the germline ends sit 13 bases apart. The CDR3 contains 16 residues, cysteine and phenylalanine counted. Only the CDR3 region is kept as DNA, spanning 48 bases read in frame from base 1. The chain was built from TRBV4-3 and TRBJ1-4, with no confidently assigned D gene. Source material: peripheral blood. The clonotype originates from a woman aged 55-69 years with acute or convalescent COVID-19. The DNA sequence is given as TGCGCCAGCAGCCAAGAAGGAGAGACGGGAAATGAAAAACTGTTTTTT. This translates into CASSQEGETGNEKLFF.